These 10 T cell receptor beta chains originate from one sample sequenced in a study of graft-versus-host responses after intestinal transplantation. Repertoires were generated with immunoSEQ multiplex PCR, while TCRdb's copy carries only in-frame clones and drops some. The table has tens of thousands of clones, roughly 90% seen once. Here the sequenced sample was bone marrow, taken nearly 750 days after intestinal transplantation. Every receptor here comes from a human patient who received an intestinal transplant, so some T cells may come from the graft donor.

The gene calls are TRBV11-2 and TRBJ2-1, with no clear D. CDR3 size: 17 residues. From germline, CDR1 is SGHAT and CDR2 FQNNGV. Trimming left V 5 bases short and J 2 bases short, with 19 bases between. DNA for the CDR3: TGTGCCAGCAGCGCCCTACCCGGTTTCGGTCCCTACAATGAGCAGTTCTTC. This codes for CASSALPGFGPYNEQFF.

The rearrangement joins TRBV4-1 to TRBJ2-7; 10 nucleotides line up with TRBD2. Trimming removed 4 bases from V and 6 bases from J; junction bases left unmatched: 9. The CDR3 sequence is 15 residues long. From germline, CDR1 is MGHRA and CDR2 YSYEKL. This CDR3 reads CASSRSAGLATEQYF. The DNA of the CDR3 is TGCGCCAGCAGCCGATCCGCGGGACTAGCGACCGAGCAGTACTTC.

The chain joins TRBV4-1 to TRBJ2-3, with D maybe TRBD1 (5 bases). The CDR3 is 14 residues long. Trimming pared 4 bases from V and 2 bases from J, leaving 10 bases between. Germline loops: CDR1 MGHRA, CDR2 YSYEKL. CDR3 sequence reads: CASSPQVLTDTQYF. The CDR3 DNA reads TGCGCCAGCAGCCCACAGGTGCTCACAGATACGCAGTATTTT.

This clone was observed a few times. The CDR3 bases are TGCAGCGTTGAAGGCGGACAGGGGGTGGATGGCTACACCTTC. Protein sequence: CSVEGGQGVDGYTF. The V call is TRBV29-1, the J call TRBJ1-2; 10 bases match TRBD1. The CDR3 extends over 14 amino acids. V lost 1 base and J lost 6; bases outside the gene matches: 5. The germline gives CDR1 SQVTM, CDR2 ANQGSEA. The entire variable domain, with the rest obtained from reference TRBV29-1 and TRBJ1-2, is as follows: SAVISQKPSRDICQRGTSLTIQCQVDSQVTMMFWYRQQPGQSLTLIATANQGSEATYESGFVIDKFPISRPNLTFSTLTVSNMSPEDSSIYLCSVEGGQGVDGYTFGSGTRLTVV.

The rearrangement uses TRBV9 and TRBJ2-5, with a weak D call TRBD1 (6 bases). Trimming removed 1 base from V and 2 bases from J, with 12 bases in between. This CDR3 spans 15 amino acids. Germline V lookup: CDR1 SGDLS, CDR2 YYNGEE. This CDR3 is CASSVIGTKQETQYF. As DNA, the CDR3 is TGTGCCAGCAGCGTAATCGGGACAAAACAAGAGACCCAGTACTTC.

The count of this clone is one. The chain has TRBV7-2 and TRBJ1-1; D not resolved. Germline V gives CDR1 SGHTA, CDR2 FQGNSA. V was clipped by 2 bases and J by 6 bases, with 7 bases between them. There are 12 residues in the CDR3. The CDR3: CASSLWEAEAFF. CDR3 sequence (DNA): TGTGCCAGCAGCTTATGGGAGGCTGAAGCTTTCTTT. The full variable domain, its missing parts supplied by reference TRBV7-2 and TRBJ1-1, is GAGVSQSPSNKVTEKGKDVELRCDPISGHTALYWYRQSLGQGLEFLIYFQGNSAPDKSGLPSDRFSAERTGGSVSTLTIQRTQQEDSAVYLCASSLWEAEAFFGQGTRLTVV.

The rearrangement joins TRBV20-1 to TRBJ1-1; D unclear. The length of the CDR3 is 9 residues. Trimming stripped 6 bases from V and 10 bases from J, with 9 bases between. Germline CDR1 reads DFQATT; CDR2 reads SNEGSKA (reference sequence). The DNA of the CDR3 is TGCAGTGCCCCCGGATTAGCTTTCTTT. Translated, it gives CSAPGLAFF.

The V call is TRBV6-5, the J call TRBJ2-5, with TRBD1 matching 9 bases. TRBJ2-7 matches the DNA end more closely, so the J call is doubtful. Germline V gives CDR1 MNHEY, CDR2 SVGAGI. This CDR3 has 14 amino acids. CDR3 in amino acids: CASKMGQGSYEQYF. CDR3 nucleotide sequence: TGTGCCAGCAAGATGGGACAGGGATCCTACGAGCAGTACTTC.

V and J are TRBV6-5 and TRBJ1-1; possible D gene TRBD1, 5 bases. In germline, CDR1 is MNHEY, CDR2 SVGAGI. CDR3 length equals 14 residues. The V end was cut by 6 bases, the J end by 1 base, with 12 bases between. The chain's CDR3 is CASSRGTGNTEAFF. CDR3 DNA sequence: TGTGCCAGCAGCCGTGGGACGGGGAACACTGAAGCTTTCTTT.

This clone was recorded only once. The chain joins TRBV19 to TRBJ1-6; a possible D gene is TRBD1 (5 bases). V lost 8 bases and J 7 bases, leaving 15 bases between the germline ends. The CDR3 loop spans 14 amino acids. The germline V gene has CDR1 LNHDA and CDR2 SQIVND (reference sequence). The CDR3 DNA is TGTGCCAGTGAAGGCTCCGGGGGGAATTCACCCCTCCACTTT. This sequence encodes CASEGSGGNSPLHF.